These 19 T cell receptor beta chains share one sample of origin, sequenced in a study of blood T cells in healthy people across ages. Primed by a sample-barcoded 5' primer and a J-beta primer mix, a second PCR proceeded for 7 to 11 cycles. TCRdb ran MiXCR on the 5' RACE reads and lists one entry per CDR3 protein. The sample contains approximately 2,000,000 distinct CDR3 sequences, around 42% of which appear only once. The sample comprised blood. The receptors stem from a human donor in good health.

CDR3 loop: CASSATGTAFGYTF. In DNA, the CDR3 is TGTGCCAGCAGCGCCACAGGGACGGCTTTTGGCTACACCTTC. J is TRBJ1-2 and V is TRBV7-3; possibly TRBD1 for D (6 bases). V was shortened by 5 bases and J by 7 bases, with 17 bases between the two germline ends. The length of the CDR3 is 14 residues. Germline CDR1 SGHTA, CDR2 FQGTGA.

The chain couples TRBV5-1 to TRBJ2-1; 13 nucleotides align to TRBD2. This CDR3 spans 15 amino acids. Trimming cost V 3 bases and J 8 bases; bases outside gene matches: 5. CDR1 is SGHRS and CDR2 is YFSETQ in the germline V gene. CDR3 sequence (DNA): TGCGCCAGCAGCTCGGGACTAGCGGGGCTGTATGAGCAGTTCTTC. Protein product: CASSSGLAGLYEQFF.

This chain connects TRBV7-2 to TRBJ1-6; D may be TRBD1 (5 bases). The CDR3 is made up of 16 amino acids. V shed 5 bases and J shed 6 bases, with 17 bases lying between them. Germline CDR1 reads SGHTA; CDR2 reads FQGNSA. The CDR3 DNA is TGTGCCAGCAGCCCCTTGTACGGGACTACTAATTCACCCCTCCACTTT. It translates to CASSPLYGTTNSPLHF.

This clonotype was observed a few times. This chain joins TRBV11-3 and TRBJ2-1, with D tentatively TRBD2 (6 bases). The CDR3 runs to 15 residues. The V end lost 6 bases, the J end lost 4 bases, and 16 bases lay between the germline ends. In germline, CDR1 is SGHNT, CDR2 YENEEA. CDR3 sequence: CASRPGTGDYNEQFF. In DNA form, the CDR3 reads TGTGCCAGCAGACCAGGGACGGGAGATTACAATGAGCAGTTCTTC.

This clonotype was observed many times. The chain has TRBV5-1 and TRBJ2-7; D is possibly TRBD1 or TRBD2 (6 bases each). This CDR3 has 14 amino acids. Germline lookup yields CDR1 SGHRS and CDR2 YFSETQ. The V gene lost 5 bases and the J gene lost 1 base, with 13 bases spanning the gap. The CDR3 is CASSVRGGSYEQYF. The CDR3 coding sequence is TGCGCCAGCAGTGTCCGAGGGGGGTCCTACGAGCAGTACTTC.

DNA of the CDR3: TGTGCCAGCAGCGCATTGGGTTTAGGGGGTTGGAATGAGCAGTTCTTC. This sequence encodes CASSALGLGGWNEQFF. The V and J genes are TRBV7-2 and TRBJ2-1, with D possibly matching TRBD1 (6 bases). The CDR3 is 16 amino acids. Trimming removed 5 bases at V and 7 bases at J, with 21 bases between. CDR1 SGHTA and CDR2 FQGNSA come from the germline V gene.

This clonotype was counted a few times. The chain recombines TRBV27 with TRBJ2-6; D is uncertain. The germline V gene encodes CDR1 MNHEY and CDR2 SMNVEV (reference sequence). The CDR3 consists of 18 residues. The ends were cut back, 1 base at V and 0 bases at J, with 13 bases in the middle. The chain's CDR3 is CASSLLDATFSGANVLTF. DNA for the CDR3: TGTGCCAGCAGTTTATTAGATGCAACCTTCTCTGGGGCCAACGTCCTGACTTTC.

The chain employs TRBV7-8 and TRBJ2-3; tentatively, D is TRBD2 (6 bases). The CDR3 runs to 16 residues. CDR1 and CDR2 from the germline V gene are SGHVS and FQNEAQ. V dropped 2 bases and J dropped 0 bases, with 12 bases sitting between them. The CDR3 sequence: CASSLRTGTSTDTQYF. The CDR3 region has the DNA TGTGCCAGCAGCTTACGCACCGGGACTAGCACAGATACGCAGTATTTT.

The chain links TRBV4-1 to TRBJ2-7; D is ambiguous. Germline V lookup: CDR1 MGHRA, CDR2 YSYEKL. V was shortened by 1 base and J by 2 bases, with 6 bases between the two germline ends. The CDR3 has 13 amino acids. CDR3 in amino acids: CASSQATTYEQYF. The CDR3 DNA reads as TGCGCCAGCAGCCAAGCGACGACCTACGAGCAGTACTTC.

This clonotype has a handful of counts. The V call is TRBV12-3 or TRBV12-4, the J call TRBJ2-5; 12 bases align to TRBD2. This CDR3 has 16 residues. V lost 4 bases and J lost 2; bases outside the gene matches: 5. The CDR3 reads CASSSSLAGGQETQYF. CDR3 coding DNA: TGTGCCAGCAGTTCCTCACTAGCGGGGGGACAAGAGACCCAGTACTTC.

This clonotype has at least ten counts. The chain carries TRBV4-3 and TRBJ2-4, with a tentative D call TRBD1 (5 bases). TRBJ2-7 matches the DNA end more closely, so the J call is doubtful. This CDR3 has 13 amino acids. Germline CDR1 LGHNA, CDR2 YSLEER. CDR3: CASSLLRGNEQYF. The DNA for the CDR3 is TGCGCCAGCAGCCTTCTTAGGGGTAACGAGCAGTACTTC.

This rearrangement joins TRBV15 to TRBJ1-1; D perhaps matches TRBD1 (6 bases). Germline values: CDR1 LNHNV, CDR2 YYDKDF (reference sequence). The CDR3 spans 19 residues. V shed 1 base and J shed 0 bases, with 21 bases lying between them. CDR3: CATSRVGWTAGRMNTEAFF. The CDR3, as DNA: TGTGCCACCAGCAGAGTAGGCTGGACAGCAGGGAGGATGAACACTGAAGCTTTCTTT.

This rearrangement joins TRBV19 to TRBJ1-1; 12 bases line up with TRBD1. J lost 3 bases, V lost 3 bases, and 5 bases had no gene match. The CDR3 is 16 residues long. Germline loops: CDR1 LNHDA, CDR2 SQIVND (reference sequence). CDR3 in DNA: TGTGCCAGTAGTATCCGGGACAGGGGGCCTCACACTGAAGCTTTCTTT. It codes for CASSIRDRGPHTEAFF.

The chain employs TRBV5-1 and TRBJ1-2; no definite D call. The CDR3 sequence is 15 residues long. V shed 2 bases and J shed 0 bases, with 11 bases lying between them. Germline CDR1 SGHRS, CDR2 YFSETQ. CDR3 in DNA: TGCGCCAGCAGCTTTCTAGACGGAGCTAACTATGGCTACACCTTC. This encodes CASSFLDGANYGYTF.

This sequence joins TRBV27 and TRBJ1-6, with D possibly matching TRBD1 (6 bases). The CDR3 runs 15 residues. Trimming took 0 bases from V and 7 from J, leaving 10 bases between them. Germline values: CDR1 MNHEY, CDR2 SMNVEV (reference sequence). The CDR3 DNA reads as TGTGCCAGCAGTTTATCGTGGGGGCGGAATTCACCCCTCCACTTT. Amino acids: CASSLSWGRNSPLHF.

This chain connects TRBV9 to TRBJ2-5; the match to TRBD1 covers 8 bases. Germline CDR1 reads SGDLS; CDR2 reads YYNGEE. Losses at the gene ends were 0 bases for V and 4 bases for J; bases not matched to a gene: 14. This CDR3 is built from 18 residues. This CDR3 is CASSVEAGWAGGGETQYF. CDR3 sequence (DNA): TGTGCCAGCAGCGTAGAGGCCGGTTGGGCAGGGGGCGGAGAGACCCAGTACTTC.

The J gene is TRBJ2-1, the V gene TRBV28, with D tentatively TRBD1 or TRBD2 (5 bases each). Trimming removed 8 bases from V and 6 bases from J, with 20 bases in between. The CDR3 runs 15 residues. In germline, CDR1 is MDHEN, CDR2 SYDVKM. Here the CDR3 DNA reads TGTGCCAGCCGCATGGGGACCTGGACCCGCAATGAGCAGTTCTTC. The encoded protein is CASRMGTWTRNEQFF.

This clonotype was detected ten times or more. The rearrangement links TRBV4-1 to TRBJ1-4; weak D call: TRBD1 (5 bases). The germline V gene encodes CDR1 MGHRA and CDR2 YSYEKL. The CDR3 loop spans 15 amino acids. Trimming stripped 0 bases from V and 10 bases from J, with 15 bases between. Written as DNA, the CDR3 is TGCGCCAGCAGCCAAGAGGGGGTAGCGGCCGCAAAACTGTTTTTT. Translated, it gives CASSQEGVAAAKLFF.

The chain employs TRBV20-1 and TRBJ2-1; D is possibly TRBD1 (6 bases). Trimming left V 3 bases short and J 2 bases short, with 17 bases between. This CDR3 has 16 residues. Germline lookup yields CDR1 DFQATT and CDR2 SNEGSKA (reference sequence). CDR3 in DNA: TGCAGTGCTAGCACCGGGACATACGTTACCTACAATGAGCAGTTCTTC. This translates into CSASTGTYVTYNEQFF.